This T cell receptor beta chain was found in a study of metastatic and nonmetastatic thyroid tumors. Study-wide context: Repertoires were compared across blood and tumor or nodule tissue from malignant and benign thyroid patients.

This clone was observed at least ten times. What it binds is unknown. Under the authors' procedure: Variation in CDR3 across clinicopathological groups served as the basis for constructing a distant-metastasis classifier in papillary thyroid cancer. TCRdb re-called the PCR reads with MiXCR. TCRdb's processing, not the study's, gives the V and J calls here. The data show 25,000 to 35,000 clones, about 4.1% seen once. Not a single patient had been given any form of treatment at any point before undergoing thyroid surgery. Study findings and constraints: Benign nodules were reported to have significantly lower TCR beta diversity than malignant thyroid tumors, in blood and tumor.

Sequencing input: blood. The TCR originated in a female donor with papillary thyroid cancer or a benign thyroid nodule (not recorded which). Some clones in this sample may be carry-over from other donors' samples.

Here the CDR3 DNA reads TGCGCCAGCAGTGAGATAGCGGGATTGGTAGAGCAGTACTTC. This sequence encodes CASSEIAGLVEQYF. This rearrangement joins TRBV10-2 to TRBJ2-7; 8 bases match TRBD2. The CDR3 has 14 amino acids. V was clipped by 2 bases and J by 7 bases; unmatched bases: 7. The germline gives CDR1 WSHSY, CDR2 SAAADI.